This T cell receptor beta chain originates from a study of blood T cell repertoires in COVID-19. The method was immunoSEQ multiplex PCR; TCRdb's version includes in-frame clones alone and lacks a portion of them. This table has about 52,000 clones, just under 90% appearing once. Trimming cost V 2 bases and J 2 bases; bases outside gene matches: 9. The CDR3 loop spans 17 amino acids. Germline CDR1 reads MNHEY; CDR2 reads SVGEGT. V and J are TRBV6-2 or TRBV6-3 and TRBJ2-1, with TRBD2 matching over 7 bases. Input material: peripheral blood. This receptor was obtained from an elderly man with active or convalescent COVID-19. The CDR3 reads CASSYPIDGGAYNEQFF. CDR3 sequence (DNA): TGTGCCAGCAGTTACCCGATCGATGGGGGGGCCTACAATGAGCAGTTCTTC.